The 10 T cell receptor beta chains below all came from one sample that was sequenced in a study of cytomegalovirus exposure and HLA in healthy donors. In the PCR, 60 Vbeta and 13 Jbeta primers were used. The repertoire was sequenced with immunoSEQ multiplex PCR; TCRdb's copy has only in-frame clones and lacks some. The table gives approximately 79,000 clones; the top ten clones make up less than 6% of it. Input material: PBMCs. The receptors shown here come from a man in his forties or fifties in good health and CMV-seronegative.

The chain links TRBV6-1 to TRBJ2-2; 10 positions match TRBD2. There are 15 residues in the CDR3. Germline V lookup: CDR1 MNHNS, CDR2 SASEGT. The V gene end was trimmed by 2 bases and the J gene end by 6 bases; junction bases not matched to a gene: 3. The CDR3 loop is CASSEWSGGAGELFF. DNA of the CDR3: TGTGCCAGCAGTGAATGGAGCGGGGGGGCCGGGGAGCTGTTTTTT.

This chain connects TRBV7-8 to TRBJ2-5; weak D call: TRBD1 (5 bases). The length of the CDR3 is 13 residues. Looked up from germline, CDR1 is SGHVS and CDR2 is FQNEAQ. Between the trimmed V and J ends, which lost 2 bases and 5 bases, there was a span of 9 bases. CDR3 sequence (DNA): TGTGCCAGCAGCTTACAGGGTAGGGAGACCCAGTACTTC. Its translation is CASSLQGRETQYF. Using reference TRBV7-8 and TRBJ2-5 for the parts outside the CDR3, the full variable domain is GAGVSQSPRYKVAKRGQDVALRCDPISGHVSLFWYQQALGQGPEFLTYFQNEAQLDKSGLPSDRFFAERPEGSVSTLKIQRTQQEDSAVYLCASSLQGRETQYFGPGTRLLVL.

This sequence joins TRBV4-3 and TRBJ2-7; 7 bases line up with TRBD1. Trimming took 0 bases from V and 3 from J; bases not matched to a gene: 5. The germline V gene encodes CDR1 LGHNA and CDR2 YSLEER. This CDR3 is built from 15 residues. The DNA of the CDR3 is TGCGCCAGCAGCCAAGAGACGAGGGGGCTCTACGAGCAGTACTTC. Its protein product is CASSQETRGLYEQYF.

The CDR3 nucleotides read TGTGCCAGCAGCTTGTTTTCAGGTTACCTCAATGAAGCTTTCTTT. Translating it yields CASSLFSGYLNEAFF. V usage is TRBV5-6 and J usage is TRBJ1-1; no clear D. Germline-derived CDR1 and CDR2 are SGHDT and YYEEEE. Trimming took off 1 base at V and 7 bases at J, with 17 bases between the two ends. The CDR3 has 15 residues. Supplemented by reference TRBV5-6 and TRBJ1-1, the full variable domain reads DAGVTQSPTHLIKTRGQQVTLRCSPKSGHDTVSWYQQALGQGPQFIFQYYEEEERQRGNFPDRFSGHQFPNYSSELNVNALLLGDSALYLCASSLFSGYLNEAFFGQGTRLTVV.

The rearrangement links TRBV7-2 to TRBJ2-6; D remains ambiguous. V was trimmed by 7 bases and J by 7 bases, leaving 11 bases between them. Germline CDR1 reads SGHTA; CDR2 reads FQGNSA. This CDR3 is 13 amino acids long. The CDR3 here is CASTVQTANVLTF. In nucleotides, the CDR3 is TGTGCCAGCACCGTTCAGACAGCCAACGTCCTGACTTTC.

The chain joins TRBV6-5 to TRBJ2-7; D is possibly TRBD2 (5 bases). The V gene's germline CDR1 is MNHEY and CDR2 SVGAGI. V lost 5 bases to trimming and J lost 6 bases, with 11 bases between them. The CDR3 extends over 12 amino acids. The DNA for the CDR3 is TGTGCCAGCAGTCGGGATTCGGGCGAGCAGTACTTC. This encodes CASSRDSGEQYF.

The gene calls are TRBV7-9 and TRBJ2-7; 7 bases align to TRBD1. The CDR3 covers 16 residues. V lost 5 bases, J lost 5 bases, and 15 bases stayed unmatched. Germline V gene data show CDR1 as SEHNR and CDR2 as FQNEAQ (reference sequence). CDR3 in amino acids: CASSPTGTEQLHEQYF. CDR3 in DNA: TGTGCCAGCAGCCCAACCGGGACAGAACAACTACACGAGCAGTACTTC.

J is TRBJ2-3 and V is TRBV5-1; no firm D call. The V gene's germline CDR1 is SGHRS and CDR2 YFSETQ. V lost 8 bases, J lost 4 bases, and 11 bases lay in between. This CDR3 is 12 amino acids long. CDR3 DNA: TGCGCCAGTTACCTATTTCCAGATACGCAGTATTTT. This encodes CASYLFPDTQYF.

The chain couples TRBV7-8 to TRBJ1-1; tentatively, D is TRBD1 (5 bases). The CDR3 has 13 amino acids. V was shortened by 0 bases and J by 10 bases, with 12 bases between the two germline ends. Germline V gives CDR1 SGHVS, CDR2 FQNEAQ. The CDR3 sequence is CASSLAPDRGAFF. As DNA, the CDR3 is TGTGCCAGCAGCTTAGCACCAGACAGAGGAGCTTTCTTT.

The CDR3 DNA reads as TGCGCCAGCAGTCCTACAGGGTTAACTGAAGCTTTCTTT. Its translation is CASSPTGLTEAFF. This rearrangement joins TRBV5-1 to TRBJ1-1; D possibly corresponds to TRBD1 (6 bases). Looked up from germline, CDR1 is SGHRS and CDR2 is YFSETQ. The CDR3 extends over 13 amino acids. Trimming left V 5 bases short and J 5 bases short, with 13 bases between.